Listed below are T cell receptor beta chains from one sample, sequenced in a study of cytomegalovirus exposure and HLA in healthy donors. Repertoires were generated with immunoSEQ multiplex PCR, while TCRdb's copy carries only in-frame clones and drops some. The sample includes about 200,000 clones, approximately 82% of them seen just once. Sample: PBMCs. The receptors stem from a woman between 25 and 40 years old in good health and CMV-seropositive. Each CDR3 is given with its conserved first and last residue.

J | V | CDR3
TRBJ1-2 | TRBV15 | CATSRDLEGESGYTF
TRBJ2-7 | TRBV28 | CASRTSGSHEQYF
TRBJ1-5 | TRBV6-6 | CASRADRFNQPQHF
TRBJ2-7 | TRBV6-1 | CASTSAAGAVEQYF
TRBJ2-7 | TRBV5-4 | CASSSTGIPGEQYF
TRBJ2-1 | TRBV20-1 | CSASPTGGQFF
TRBJ1-5 | TRBV28 | CASSLPGDSNQPQHF
TRBJ1-2 | TRBV10-3 | CAISEGRGGYGYTF
TRBJ1-3 | TRBV6-5 | CASSYSGQGSGNTIYF
TRBJ1-4 | TRBV12-5 | CASGLGQNNEKLFF
TRBJ1-1 | TRBV5-4 | CASSSRGGEAFF
TRBJ1-2 | TRBV19 | CASRWGEYGYTF
TRBJ2-7 | TRBV15 | CATSLRTYEQYF
TRBJ2-7 | TRBV18 | CASSPAYYEQYF
TRBJ1-1 | TRBV29-1 | CSVEARAGVEAFF
TRBJ1-1 | TRBV5-1 | CASSLELPMNTEAFF
TRBJ2-7 | TRBV15 | CATSRDLFSGTSYEQYF
TRBJ2-1 | TRBV5-4 | CASSPPSGPSYNEQFF
TRBJ1-4 | TRBV27 | CASSLQGGGGKLFF
TRBJ2-2 | TRBV14 | CATSLDRGTGELFF
TRBJ1-1 | TRBV18 | CASSHNTGVYYMNTEAFF
TRBJ2-7 | TRBV19 | CASSIGRRDEQYF
TRBJ2-7 | TRBV29-1 | CSVASRTAYEQYF
TRBJ1-5 | TRBV5-5 | CASSSGLGTTNQPQHF
TRBJ1-3 | TRBV27 | CASSSGTGNTIYF
TRBJ2-7 | TRBV9 | CASSVGRGSYEQYF
TRBJ1-5 | TRBV2 | CAGGGEGSNQPQHF
TRBJ1-2 | TRBV7-9 | CASSFAGGDGGYGYTF
TRBJ1-5 | TRBV4-2 | CASSQDLASAEPQHF